The 25 T cell receptor beta chains given below trace back to one sample, sequenced in a study of blood T cell repertoires in COVID-19. Measured with immunoSEQ multiplex PCR; TCRdb has only the in-frame clones, and not every one. The profile shows 150,000 to 200,000 clones, 65% to 85% of them singletons. The sequenced sample consisted of PBMCs or T cells enriched from blood (not recorded which). These TCRs come from a woman aged 60-75 years who had recovered from COVID-19.

This clone was detected only a few times. This rearrangement joins TRBV7-9 to TRBJ2-1; 11 bases are shared with TRBD1. Looked up from germline, CDR1 is SEHNR and CDR2 is FQNEAQ (reference sequence). Trimming cost V 3 bases and J 5 bases; bases outside gene matches: 0. CDR3 length: 14 residues. This chain's CDR3 is CASSLGQGDNEQFF. In DNA form, the CDR3 reads TGTGCCAGCAGCTTGGGACAGGGGGACAATGAGCAGTTCTTC.

A single count supports this clone. The CDR3 region is CSVDRSGGGSKVGVGYTF. CDR3 nucleotide sequence: TGCAGCGTTGATCGGTCAGGGGGCGGTTCAAAAGTAGGCGTGGGCTACACCTTC. The chain carries TRBV29-1 and TRBJ1-2; 8 nucleotides match TRBD1. CDR1 is SQVTM and CDR2 is ANQGSEA in the germline V gene. Trimming removed 3 bases from V and 8 bases from J; junction bases left unmatched: 23. This CDR3 has 18 residues.

The rearrangement links TRBV13 to TRBJ2-3; tentatively, D is TRBD1 (6 bases). Between the trimmed V and J ends, which lost 3 bases and 7 bases, there was a span of 14 bases. The CDR3 totals 14 residues. Germline lookup yields CDR1 PRHDT and CDR2 FYEKMQ (reference sequence). This CDR3 reads CASSFLLQGYTQYF. CDR3 coding DNA: TGTGCCAGCAGCTTCCTATTACAGGGATATACGCAGTATTTT. Filled out from reference TRBV13 and TRBJ2-3, the complete variable domain reads AAGVIQSPRHLIKEKRETATLKCYPIPRHDTVYWYQQGPGQDPQFLISFYEKMQSDKGSIPDRFSAQQFSDYHSELNMSSLELGDSALYFCASSFLLQGYTQYFGPGTRLTVL.

V and J are TRBV5-1 and TRBJ2-3; 12 bases are a match to TRBD2. Trimming at V came to 4 bases and at J to 1 base, leaving 4 bases not matched to a gene. The germline gives CDR1 SGHRS, CDR2 YFSETQ. This CDR3 spans 16 amino acids. CDR3 nucleotides: TGCGCCAGCAGCCTCCGGACTAGCGGGGGCACAGATACGCAGTATTTT. It yields the protein CASSLRTSGGTDTQYF.

This chain joins TRBV11-3 and TRBJ2-2; 8 bases are shared with TRBD2. Germline V gene data show CDR1 as SGHNT and CDR2 as YENEEA. CDR3 length: 16 amino acids. The V gene end was trimmed by 5 bases and the J gene end by 0 bases; junction bases not matched to a gene: 5. Here the CDR3 reads CASSHIAGTNTGELFF. CDR3 DNA sequence: TGTGCCAGCAGCCATATAGCGGGAACGAACACCGGGGAGCTGTTTTTT.

The gene calls are TRBV6-5 and TRBJ2-7, with 8 bases lining up with TRBD2. The CDR3 has 14 residues. V trimming: 6 bases; J trimming: 0 bases; junction bases outside the gene matches: 4. Per the germline V gene, CDR1 is MNHEY and CDR2 is SVGAGI. The CDR3 sequence: CASRSGTSSYEQYF. CDR3 nucleotide sequence: TGTGCCAGCAGATCCGGGACTAGCTCCTACGAGCAGTACTTC.

The CDR3 loop reads CASSFGLDTQYF. The CDR3, as DNA: TGTGCCAGCAGCTTCGGTCTGGATACGCAGTATTTT. This chain uses TRBV5-4 with TRBJ2-3, with D uncertain. V lost 2 bases and J 6 bases, leaving 7 bases between the germline ends. Per germline, CDR1 SGHNT and CDR2 YYREEE (reference sequence). This CDR3 comprises 12 residues.

This chain uses TRBV28 with TRBJ2-1; D is ambiguous. CDR1 MDHEN and CDR2 SYDVKM come from the germline V gene. Trimming removed 3 bases at V and 10 bases at J, with 10 bases between. The CDR3 is made up of 12 amino acids. CDR3: CASSFSKREQFF. The CDR3 nucleotides read TGTGCCAGCAGTTTTTCTAAGCGAGAGCAGTTCTTC.

The V gene is TRBV27, the J gene TRBJ1-5, with no clear D. Trimming pared 4 bases from V and 0 bases from J, leaving 22 bases between. This CDR3 comprises 19 residues. The V gene's germline CDR1 is MNHEY and CDR2 SMNVEV (reference sequence). The CDR3 bases are TGTGCCAGCAGTTCCCCGAGTGAGCGGGGTACCCTTAGCAATCAGCCCCAGCATTTT. Translation: CASSSPSERGTLSNQPQHF.

The chain couples TRBV5-6 to TRBJ1-1, with TRBD1 as a possible D gene (5 bases). V lost 0 bases to trimming and J lost 5 bases, with 11 bases between them. The V gene's germline CDR1 is SGHDT and CDR2 YYEEEE. This CDR3 contains 14 residues. CDR3 protein: CASSLVRGGTEAFF. The DNA of the CDR3 is TGTGCCAGCAGCTTGGTTCGTGGGGGGACTGAAGCTTTCTTT.

This chain links TRBV2 with TRBJ2-7, with 8 positions matching TRBD1. Trimming took 6 bases from V and 11 from J; bases not matched to a gene: 9. Germline CDR1 is SNHLY and CDR2 is FYNNEI. CDR3 size: 12 residues. CDR3 in amino acids: CASRPGGVGKYF. CDR3 bases: TGTGCCAGCAGACCAGGGGGCGTGGGAAAGTACTTC.

The chain employs TRBV5-1 and TRBJ1-2, with D possibly TRBD1 on 5 matching bases. Germline V gene lookup returns CDR1 SGHRS and CDR2 YFSETQ. V was cut by 0 bases and J by 5 bases, with 8 bases left in between. The CDR3 contains 13 residues. CDR3 in amino acids: CASSLAGLYGYTF. DNA for the CDR3: TGCGCCAGCAGCTTGGCAGGGTTATATGGCTACACCTTC.

The rearrangement joins TRBV19 to TRBJ1-6; the D gene is possibly TRBD1 (5 bases). Germline V gene lookup returns CDR1 LNHDA and CDR2 SQIVND (reference sequence). The CDR3 length is 15 residues. Trimming took 3 bases from V and 11 from J, leaving 17 bases between them. The CDR3 DNA follows: TGTGCCAGTAGTATGGGGTCGGGGGTCGCGACACCCCTCCACTTT. This gives the protein CASSMGSGVATPLHF.

This clone came up once. The V gene is TRBV2, the J gene TRBJ2-7; 10 nucleotides line up with TRBD2. The germline gives CDR1 SNHLY, CDR2 FYNNEI. The V gene end was trimmed by 6 bases and the J gene end by 5 bases; junction bases not matched to a gene: 13. The CDR3 is 16 residues long. CDR3 nucleotide sequence: TGTGCCAGCAGCCCTGCCCCTAGCGGGAGTAACGACGAGCAGTACTTC. It translates to CASSPAPSGSNDEQYF.

The genes are TRBV2 and TRBJ1-6; D uncertain. The CDR3 is 14 amino acids. Trimming left V 4 bases short and J 8 bases short, with 12 bases between. Germline V gene lookup returns CDR1 SNHLY and CDR2 FYNNEI. The CDR3 region is CASSAQLGDSPLHF. In nucleotides, the CDR3 is TGTGCCAGCAGTGCCCAACTCGGGGATTCACCCCTCCACTTT.

The chain joins TRBV19 to TRBJ1-5, with D possibly matching TRBD1 (6 bases). V was shortened by 1 base and J by 6 bases, with 13 bases between the two germline ends. The CDR3 loop spans 15 amino acids. The germline CDR1 and CDR2 sequences are LNHDA and SQIVND (reference sequence). The CDR3 DNA reads TGTGCCAGTAGTATAGTGGGGGCAGTCCTTCAGCCCCAGCATTTT. Amino acid sequence: CASSIVGAVLQPQHF.

The rearrangement joins TRBV18 to TRBJ1-4; 7 bases map to TRBD1. The CDR3 length is 15 residues. With V trimmed by 3 bases and J by 5 bases, 6 bases remained unmatched. Germline CDR1 reads KGHSH; CDR2 reads LQKENI. The CDR3 DNA is TGTGCCAGCTCACCCAGACAGGGTGAGAATGAAAAACTGTTTTTT. Translating it yields CASSPRQGENEKLFF.

The chain uses TRBV4-1 and TRBJ1-3; 10 bases agree with TRBD1. Germline loops: CDR1 MGHRA, CDR2 YSYEKL. CDR3 size: 15 residues. V dropped 1 base and J dropped 4; count of bases not matched to a gene: 1. In DNA, the CDR3 is TGCGCCAGCAGCCAAGGGGACAGGGGAGGAAACACCATATATTTT. This translates into CASSQGDRGGNTIYF.

The chain carries TRBV10-3 and TRBJ1-4; 8 positions match TRBD1. The CDR3 sequence is 15 residues long. V was pared by 6 bases and J by 0 bases, with 3 bases of the junction left unmatched. Germline V gene data show CDR1 as ENHRY and CDR2 as SYGVKD. CDR3 sequence: CAISRTGTTNEKLFF. The CDR3 region has the DNA TGTGCCATCAGCCGGACAGGGACAACTAATGAAAAACTGTTTTTT.

The CDR3 reads CASSERVSSYNEQFF. As DNA, the CDR3 is TGTGCCAGCAGCGAGCGGGTTAGCTCCTACAATGAGCAGTTCTTC. The V call is TRBV5-4, the J call TRBJ2-1; D is perhaps TRBD2 (6 bases). There are 15 residues in the CDR3. Germline V gene lookup returns CDR1 SGHNT and CDR2 YYREEE (reference sequence). Trimming left V 4 bases short and J 0 bases short, with 11 bases between.

In this sample, this clone turned up a few times. The chain links TRBV3-1 (or the pseudogene TRBV3-2) to TRBJ1-3; D may be TRBD1 (5 bases). Germline CDR1 reads LGHDT; CDR2 reads YNNKEL (reference sequence). The V and J ends lost 1 base and 5 bases respectively, with 12 bases between them. The CDR3 is 15 residues long. CDR3 loop: CASSQGRVTRNTIYF. CDR3 coding DNA: TGTGCCAGCAGCCAAGGCAGGGTTACGCGAAACACCATATATTTT.

The CDR3: CASSQGLAGLLGIYEQYF. The CDR3 coding sequence is TGCGCCAGCAGCCAAGGTCTAGCGGGACTCCTGGGAATCTACGAGCAGTACTTC. The rearrangement links TRBV4-1 to TRBJ2-7; 9 bases fit TRBD2. Germline V CDR1 and CDR2: MGHRA, YSYEKL. The CDR3 spans 18 residues. Unmatched junction bases numbered 13, after V lost 1 base and J lost 3 bases.

The chain has TRBV4-2 and TRBJ2-6; no clear D. CDR3 length: 19 amino acids. Per germline, CDR1 LGHNA and CDR2 YNFKEQ. The V and J ends lost 0 bases and 0 bases respectively, with 15 bases between them. CDR3 sequence reads: CASSQDEARSFSGANVLTF. CDR3 nucleotide sequence: TGTGCCAGCAGCCAAGATGAGGCTAGAAGTTTCTCTGGGGCCAACGTCCTGACTTTC.

The chain recombines TRBV28 with TRBJ1-1, with TRBD1 as a possible D gene (6 bases). Germline CDR1 MDHEN, CDR2 SYDVKM. V was pared by 6 bases and J by 0 bases, with 11 bases between. This CDR3 has 14 amino acids. CDR3 amino acids: CASSRTAVNTEAFF. CDR3 in DNA: TGTGCCAGCAGCCGGACAGCCGTGAACACTGAAGCTTTCTTT.

The chain combines TRBV19 with TRBJ1-2; tentatively, D is TRBD1 (6 bases). Germline V gene lookup returns CDR1 LNHDA and CDR2 SQIVND (reference sequence). The CDR3 runs to 14 residues. V was clipped by 7 bases and J by 4 bases, with 16 bases between them. CDR3 in DNA: TGTGCCAGTACCCAACAGGGCCTAGGCTATGGCTACACCTTC. It is translated as CASTQQGLGYGYTF. The full variable domain, its missing parts supplied by reference TRBV19 and TRBJ1-2, is DGGITQSPKYLFRKEGQNVTLSCEQNLNHDAMYWYRQDPGQGLRLIYYSQIVNDFQKGDIAEGYSVSREKKESFPLTVTSAQKNPTAFYLCASTQQGLGYGYTFGSGTRLTVV.